The T cell receptor (beta chain) under discussion was sequenced for a study of blood T cells in healthy people across ages. General study points: Using unsorted PBMCs precluded a conclusive naive versus antigen-experienced comparison. Calculation of diversity from one million T cells yielded estimates considered to be underestimates. TCR beta diversity, measured per million T cells, fell in a roughly linear way with age.

Regarding this clonotype: What it binds is unknown.

Trimming cost V 1 base and J 10 bases, with 13 bases left between them. CDR3 size: 13 residues. From germline, CDR1 is LGHNA and CDR2 YNFKEQ. Then a second PCR, running roughly 7 to 11 cycles, was carried out with a sample-barcoded 5' primer and a J-beta primer mix. TCRdb re-called the 5' RACE reads through MiXCR, storing one row per CDR3 protein. The table includes about 1.1 million distinct CDR3 sequences, 35% to 45% detected once. The chain joins TRBV4-2 to TRBJ1-2; no definite D call. The specimen was blood. The receptor comes from a man between 18 and 35 years old in good health. The CDR3 sequence is CASSQVETPTYTF. As DNA, the CDR3 is TGTGCCAGCAGCCAAGTAGAGACACCAACCTACACCTTC.